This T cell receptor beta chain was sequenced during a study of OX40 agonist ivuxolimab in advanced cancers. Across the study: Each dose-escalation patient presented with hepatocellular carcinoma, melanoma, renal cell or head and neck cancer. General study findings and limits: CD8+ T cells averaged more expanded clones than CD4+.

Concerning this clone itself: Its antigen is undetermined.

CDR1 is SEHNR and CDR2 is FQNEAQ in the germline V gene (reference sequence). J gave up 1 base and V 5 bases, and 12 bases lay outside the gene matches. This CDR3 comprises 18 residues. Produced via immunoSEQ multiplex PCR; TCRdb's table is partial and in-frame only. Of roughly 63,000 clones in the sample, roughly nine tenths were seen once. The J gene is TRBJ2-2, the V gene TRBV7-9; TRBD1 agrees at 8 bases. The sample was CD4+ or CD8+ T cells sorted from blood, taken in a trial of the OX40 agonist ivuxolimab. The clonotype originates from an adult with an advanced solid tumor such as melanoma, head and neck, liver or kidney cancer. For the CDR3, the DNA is TGTGCCAGCAGCGGAGGGACAGGTCAGTCTAGGAACACCGGGGAGCTGTTTTTT. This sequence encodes CASSGGTGQSRNTGELFF. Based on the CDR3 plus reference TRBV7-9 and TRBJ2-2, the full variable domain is DTGVSQNPRHKITKRGQNVTFRCDPISEHNRLYWYRQTLGQGPEFLTYFQNEAQLEKSRLLSDRFSAERPKGSFSTLEIQRTEQGDSAMYLCASSGGTGQSRNTGELFFGEGSRLTVL.